The 6 T cell receptor beta chains reported below all come from one sample, sequenced in a study of control samples from healthy donors and cancer patients. This table comes from immunoSEQ multiplex PCR, and its TCRdb copy is limited to in-frame clones, with some not included. The data contain 98,000 or so clones, about four fifths of them singletons. The sequenced sample consisted of blood. These receptors came from a woman in her twenties or thirties in good health.

The chain combines TRBV7-9 with TRBJ2-3, with 8 bases lining up with TRBD2. This CDR3 region has 17 residues. V lost 5 bases, J lost 0 bases, and 10 bases stayed unmatched. Germline V gene sequence: CDR1 SEHNR, CDR2 FQNEAQ (reference sequence). The CDR3 nucleotides read TGTGCCAGCAGCCAAGCGGGGGACCTGTTGAGCACAGATACGCAGTATTTT. This translates into CASSQAGDLLSTDTQYF.

The genes are TRBV3-1 (or the pseudogene TRBV3-2) and TRBJ1-3; perhaps TRBD1 as D (6 bases). The CDR3 has 15 residues. The V gene's germline CDR1 is LGHDT and CDR2 YNNKEL (reference sequence). Trimming removed 8 bases from V and 2 bases from J, with 16 bases in between. CDR3: CASGRGGLAGNTIYF. As DNA, the CDR3 is TGTGCCAGCGGGAGGGGGGGGCTCGCTGGAAACACCATATATTTT.

CDR3 coding DNA: TGTGCCGACCGGGCCCGCGGGGGCCTCGCTTACGAGCAGTACTTC. Amino acids: CADRARGGLAYEQYF. V is TRBV15 and J is TRBJ2-7, with D possibly TRBD2 on 7 matching bases. The germline V and J ends were trimmed by 11 bases and 4 bases, with 24 bases remaining between them. The CDR3 loop spans 15 amino acids. Germline lookup yields CDR1 LNHNV and CDR2 YYDKDF (reference sequence).

As to this clone: The identical CDR3 is also encoded by other nucleotide sequences in the sample. The rearrangement links TRBV9 to TRBJ2-7, with D unclear. Germline assignment: CDR1 SGDLS and CDR2 YYNGEE. The V gene lost 0 bases and the J gene lost 2 bases, with 9 bases spanning the gap. The CDR3 sequence is 14 residues long. The DNA of the CDR3 is TGTGCCAGCAGCGTAGGCCCGGTTCCCTACGAGCAGTACTTC. This codes for CASSVGPVPYEQYF. The variable domain in full, completed from reference TRBV9 and TRBJ2-7, reads DSGVTQTPKHLITATGQRVTLRCSPRSGDLSVYWYQQSLDQGLQFLIQYYNGEERAKGNILERFSAQQFPDLHSELNLSSLELGDSALYFCASSVGPVPYEQYFGPGTRLTVT.

This clone has only a few counts. This chain joins TRBV5-1 and TRBJ2-2; 10 nucleotides align to TRBD2. V was clipped by 0 bases and J by 0 bases; unmatched bases: 5. The CDR3 length is 18 residues. The germline CDR1 and CDR2 sequences are SGHRS and YFSETQ. CDR3 sequence reads: CASSLELAGAANTGELFF. The CDR3 DNA sequence: TGCGCCAGCAGCTTGGAGCTAGCGGGGGCGGCGAACACCGGGGAGCTGTTTTTT. Filled out from reference TRBV5-1 and TRBJ2-2, the complete variable domain reads KAGVTQTPRYLIKTRGQQVTLSCSPISGHRSVSWYQQTPGQGLQFLFEYFSETQRNKGNFPGRFSGRQFSNSRSEMNVSTLELGDSALYLCASSLELAGAANTGELFFGEGSRLTVL.

CDR3: CASSDPGARDEQFF. CDR3 DNA sequence: TGCGCCAGCAGTGACCCGGGGGCGCGGGATGAGCAGTTCTTC. This chain uses TRBV10-1 with TRBJ2-1, with D possibly called TRBD1 or TRBD2 (6 bases each). Germline V gives CDR1 WNHNN, CDR2 SYGVQD (reference sequence). This CDR3 is 14 amino acids long. V lost 3 bases and J lost 8, with 14 bases in between.